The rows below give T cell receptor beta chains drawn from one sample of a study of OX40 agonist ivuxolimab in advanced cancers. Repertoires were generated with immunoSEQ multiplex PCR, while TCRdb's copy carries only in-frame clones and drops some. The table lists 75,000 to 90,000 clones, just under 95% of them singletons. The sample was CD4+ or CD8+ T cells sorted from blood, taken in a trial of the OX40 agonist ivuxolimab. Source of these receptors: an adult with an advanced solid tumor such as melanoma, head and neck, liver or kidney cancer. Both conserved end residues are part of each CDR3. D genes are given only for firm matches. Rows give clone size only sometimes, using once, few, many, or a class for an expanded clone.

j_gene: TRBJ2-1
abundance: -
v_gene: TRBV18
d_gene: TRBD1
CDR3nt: TGTGCCAGCTCACCGCTACAGGGGGCGCTTGGAGATGAGCAGTTCTTC
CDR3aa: CASSPLQGALGDEQFF

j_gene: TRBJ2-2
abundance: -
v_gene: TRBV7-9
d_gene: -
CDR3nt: TGTGCCAGCAGCTTAGCGGACCTAGCCCTCACCGGGGAGCTGTTTTTT
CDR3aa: CASSLADLALTGELFF

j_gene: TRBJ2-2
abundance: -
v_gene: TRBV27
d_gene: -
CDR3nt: TGTGCCAGCAGTTCCCTGGGGGATACCGGGGAGCTGTTTTTT
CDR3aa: CASSSLGDTGELFF

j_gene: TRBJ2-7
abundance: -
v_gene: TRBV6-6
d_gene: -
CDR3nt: TGTGCCAGCAGCCCCGTGGGTTTGGGGGGCTACGAGCAGTACTTC
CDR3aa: CASSPVGLGGYEQYF

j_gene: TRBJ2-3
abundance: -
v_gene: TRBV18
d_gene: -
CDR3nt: TGTGCCAGCTCACTCCGGGTGGCAGATACGCAGTATTTT
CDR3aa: CASSLRVADTQYF

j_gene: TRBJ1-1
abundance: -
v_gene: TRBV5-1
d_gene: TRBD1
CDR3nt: TGCGCCAGCAGCGCGGGACAGGGAATACAGGACACTGAAGCTTTCTTT
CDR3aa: CASSAGQGIQDTEAFF

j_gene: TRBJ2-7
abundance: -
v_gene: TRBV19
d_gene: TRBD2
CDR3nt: TGTGCCAGTAGTTCAGGACTAGCGGCCTCCTACGAGCAGTACTTC
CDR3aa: CASSSGLAASYEQYF

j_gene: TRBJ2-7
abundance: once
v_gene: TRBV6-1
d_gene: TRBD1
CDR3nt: TGTGCCAGCAGTGAACCCGGGACAGGGTGGCGGGCGAGCTCCTACGAGCAGTACTTC
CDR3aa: CASSEPGTGWRASSYEQYF

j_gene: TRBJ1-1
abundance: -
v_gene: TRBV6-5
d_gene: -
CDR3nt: TGTGCCAGCAGTTTTGAGAGATCGAACACTGAAGCTTTCTTT
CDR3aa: CASSFERSNTEAFF

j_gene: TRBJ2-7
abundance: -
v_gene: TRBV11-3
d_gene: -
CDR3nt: TGTGCCAGCAGCATAAGCCCCTCCTACGAGCAGTACTTC
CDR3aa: CASSISPSYEQYF

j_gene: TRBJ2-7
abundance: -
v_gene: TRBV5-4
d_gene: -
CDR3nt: TGTGCCAGCAGCTTGGAGGGGACACACTACGAGCAGTACTTC
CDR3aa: CASSLEGTHYEQYF

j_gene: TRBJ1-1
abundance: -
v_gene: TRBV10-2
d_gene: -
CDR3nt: TGCGCCAGCAGTGAGTCGGGTGGTAGAACTGAAGCTTTCTTT
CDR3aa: CASSESGGRTEAFF

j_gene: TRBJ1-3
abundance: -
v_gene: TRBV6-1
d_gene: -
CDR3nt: TGTGCCAGCAGTGGAAGGGGCCATTCTGGAAACACCATATATTTT
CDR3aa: CASSGRGHSGNTIYF

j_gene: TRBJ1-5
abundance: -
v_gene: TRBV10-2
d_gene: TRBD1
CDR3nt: TGCGCCAGCAGAACCGGGACAGGGGGTCCGGAGCCCCAGCATTTT
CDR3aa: CASRTGTGGPEPQHF

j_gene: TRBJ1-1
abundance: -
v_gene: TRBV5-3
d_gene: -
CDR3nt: TGTGCCAGAAGCCGCAGGACGACGGAAAGGACTGAAGCTTTCTTT
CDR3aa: CARSRRTTERTEAFF

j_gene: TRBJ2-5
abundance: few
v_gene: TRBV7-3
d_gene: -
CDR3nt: TGTGCCAGCAGCTCGGGGACAAAAGGAGAGACCCAGTACTTC
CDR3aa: CASSSGTKGETQYF

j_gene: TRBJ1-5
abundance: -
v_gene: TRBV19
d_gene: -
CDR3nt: TGTGCCAGTAGTAGACAGAGCAGCAATCAGCCCCAGCATTTT
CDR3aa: CASSRQSSNQPQHF

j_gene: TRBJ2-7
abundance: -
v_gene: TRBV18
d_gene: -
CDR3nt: TGTGCCAGCTCACCACCGAATCAGGGGTGGCAGTACTTC
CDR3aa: CASSPPNQGWQYF